The T cell receptor (beta chain) described here comes from a study of shared clonotypes between healthy human individuals. Study overall: CD8 memory received one plate per donor, CD8 naive two, CD4 memory three and CD4 naive three.

Looked up from germline, CDR1 is LNHDA and CDR2 is SQIVND (reference sequence). Trimming removed 4 bases from V and 8 bases from J; junction bases left unmatched: 11. The CDR3 contains 15 residues. TCRdb keeps only in-frame clones here, not all; method: immunoSEQ multiplex PCR. The sample carries fewer than 850,000 clones, 90% recorded once. This sequence was found in a man between 18 and 35 years old in good health. Some clones in this sample may be carry-over from other donors' samples. V gene TRBV19 combines with J gene TRBJ1-1; 9 positions match TRBD1. Sequencing was performed on memory CD8+ T cells from PBMCs. The sample's subset: CD45RO+ cells pooled with CCR7-negative TemRA cells. In DNA, the CDR3 is TGTGCCAGTAGTAGGCTTGGGGACAGGGAAAAAGAAGCTTTCTTT. It codes for CASSRLGDREKEAFF.